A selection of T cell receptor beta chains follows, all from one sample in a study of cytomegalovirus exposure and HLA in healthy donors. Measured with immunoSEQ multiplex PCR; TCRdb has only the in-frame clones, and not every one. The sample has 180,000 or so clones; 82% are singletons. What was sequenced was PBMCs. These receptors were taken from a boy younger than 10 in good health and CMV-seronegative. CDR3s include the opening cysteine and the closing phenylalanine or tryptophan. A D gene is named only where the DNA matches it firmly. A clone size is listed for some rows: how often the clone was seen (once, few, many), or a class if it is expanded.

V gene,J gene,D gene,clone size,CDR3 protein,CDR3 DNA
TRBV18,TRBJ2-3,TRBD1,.,CASSLQGAGDTQYF,TGTGCCAGCTCACTACAGGGGGCAGGAGATACGCAGTATTTT
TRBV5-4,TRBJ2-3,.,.,CASRRGTDTQYF,TGTGCCAGCAGGAGGGGCACAGATACGCAGTATTTT
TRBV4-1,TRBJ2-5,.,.,CASSRGGAYETQYF,TGCGCCAGCAGCCGGGGCGGGGCCTATGAGACCCAGTACTTC
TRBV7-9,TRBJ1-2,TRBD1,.,CASSPDRSRGLGNYGYTF,TGTGCCAGCAGCCCAGACCGGTCCAGGGGGCTCGGTAACTATGGCTACACCTTC
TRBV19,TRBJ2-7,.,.,CASRTTGVGEQYF,TGTGCCAGTAGGACCACGGGGGTGGGCGAGCAGTACTTC
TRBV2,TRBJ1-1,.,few,CASMGGWGSTEAFF,TGTGCCAGCATGGGAGGGTGGGGAAGCACTGAAGCTTTCTTT
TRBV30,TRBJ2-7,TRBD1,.,CAWDGQGHEQYF,TGTGCCTGGGATGGACAGGGCCACGAGCAGTACTTC
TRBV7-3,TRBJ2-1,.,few,CASSHGNEQFF,TGTGCCAGCAGCCACGGCAATGAGCAGTTCTTC
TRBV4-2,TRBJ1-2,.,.,CASSQGSQGLDGYTF,TGTGCCAGCAGCCAAGGGTCGCAGGGCTTGGATGGCTACACCTTC
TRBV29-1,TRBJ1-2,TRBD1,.,CSGQGVNYGYTF,TGCAGCGGACAGGGGGTGAACTATGGCTACACCTTC
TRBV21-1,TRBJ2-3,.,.,CASSKGWDRVTDTQYF,TGTGCCAGCAGCAAAGGCTGGGACAGGGTTACAGATACGCAGTATTTT
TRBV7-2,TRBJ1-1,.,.,CASSSSRGVEAFF,TGTGCCAGCAGCTCCAGTCGGGGGGTTGAAGCTTTCTTT
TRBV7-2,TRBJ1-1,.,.,CASSLVVAGLSVTEAFF,TGTGCCAGCAGCTTAGTTGTAGCTGGGTTGAGCGTCACTGAAGCTTTCTTT
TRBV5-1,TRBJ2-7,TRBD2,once,CASSLAPSGGSYEQYF,TGCGCCAGCAGCTTGGCCCCTAGCGGGGGGTCCTACGAGCAGTACTTC
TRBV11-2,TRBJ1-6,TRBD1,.,CASSLRQGQPSPLHF,TGTGCCAGCAGCCTCCGACAGGGGCAACCTTCACCCCTCCACTTT
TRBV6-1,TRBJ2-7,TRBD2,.,CASSVKTLAGGYYEQYF,TGTGCCAGCAGTGTTAAAACTCTAGCGGGGGGCTACTACGAGCAGTACTTC
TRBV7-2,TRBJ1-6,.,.,CASSFWGGQSNSPLHF,TGTGCCAGCAGCTTCTGGGGGGGCCAGAGCAATTCACCCCTCCACTTT